The 21 T cell receptor beta chains below all came from one sample that was sequenced in a study of shared clonotypes between healthy human individuals. Clones were sequenced by immunoSEQ multiplex PCR, and TCRdb holds only the in-frame ones, with some missing. The sample yields some 740,000 clones, about 91% seen once. Naivety among CD8 cells was defined by CD45RO negativity and positive CCR7 selection, thereby excluding terminally differentiated effector memory CD45RA+ cells. The sequenced sample consisted of naive CD8+ T cells sorted from blood. The receptors here all came from a man younger than 40 in good health.

V is TRBV5-4 and J is TRBJ2-1; tentative D call: TRBD1 (5 bases). Germline-derived CDR1 and CDR2 are SGHNT and YYREEE (reference sequence). CDR3 length equals 13 residues. V was trimmed by 7 bases and J by 1 base, leaving 9 bases between them. CDR3 DNA sequence: TGTGCCAGCTCAGGGCAATCCTACAATGAGCAGTTCTTC. This gives the protein CASSGQSYNEQFF.

The chain links TRBV9 to TRBJ2-3, with D possibly being TRBD2 (6 bases). V was clipped by 4 bases and J by 4 bases, with 13 bases between them. Germline CDR1 is SGDLS and CDR2 is YYNGEE. The CDR3 length is 14 residues. CDR3 protein: CASSFGGMADTQYF. For the CDR3, the DNA is TGTGCCAGCAGCTTTGGCGGGATGGCAGATACGCAGTATTTT.

This clone was counted a few times. This sequence joins TRBV7-2 and TRBJ1-1; D gene uncertain. This CDR3 contains 11 residues. V lost 5 bases and J lost 4, with 5 bases in between. Germline V gene data show CDR1 as SGHTA and CDR2 as FQGNSA. In DNA, the CDR3 is TGTGCCAGCAGCCTTGGCACTGAAGCTTTCTTT. Its translation is CASSLGTEAFF.

The V and J genes are TRBV19 and TRBJ2-7; D not certain. The CDR3 is 14 amino acids. Germline assignment: CDR1 LNHDA and CDR2 SQIVND (reference sequence). Deletions cut 1 base from V and 7 bases from J, with 14 bases between. The CDR3 coding sequence is TGTGCCAGTAGTATAGTTCCCGGGTTTGGGGAGCAGTACTTC. This sequence encodes CASSIVPGFGEQYF. Combining the CDR3 with reference TRBV19 and TRBJ2-7 gives the whole variable domain DGGITQSPKYLFRKEGQNVTLSCEQNLNHDAMYWYRQDPGQGLRLIYYSQIVNDFQKGDIAEGYSVSREKKESFPLTVTSAQKNPTAFYLCASSIVPGFGEQYFGPGTRLTVT.

This chain links TRBV2 with TRBJ2-5; 8 bases align to TRBD1. Looked up from germline, CDR1 is SNHLY and CDR2 is FYNNEI. The CDR3 has 14 residues. Unmatched junction bases numbered 6, after V lost 7 bases and J lost 2 bases. The CDR3 spells CASKDRGRQETQYF. CDR3 nucleotides: TGTGCCAGCAAAGACAGGGGTCGGCAAGAGACCCAGTACTTC.

V and J are TRBV30 and TRBJ2-5, with D unclear. Trimming left V 0 bases short and J 5 bases short, with 7 bases between. From germline, CDR1 is GTSNPN and CDR2 SVGIG (reference sequence). This CDR3 has 12 residues. CDR3 sequence (DNA): TGTGCCTGGAGTGTATCCATGGAGACCCAGTACTTC. Its protein is CAWSVSMETQYF.

J is TRBJ2-3 and V is TRBV27, with 7 bases that match TRBD1. Unmatched junction bases numbered 12, after V lost 1 base and J lost 2 bases. CDR1 and CDR2 from the germline V gene are MNHEY and SMNVEV (reference sequence). The CDR3 length is 18 residues. Here the CDR3 DNA reads TGTGCCAGCAGTTTATTGGGACAGAAAATAATGGACACAGATACGCAGTATTTT. Its translation: CASSLLGQKIMDTDTQYF.

The V call is TRBV5-4, the J call TRBJ2-1; D is ambiguous. CDR1 SGHNT and CDR2 YYREEE come from the germline V gene (reference sequence). The CDR3 length is 15 residues. V lost 2 bases to trimming and J lost 0 bases, with 9 bases between them. CDR3 loop: CASSFQLSSYNEQFF. CDR3 DNA: TGTGCCAGCAGCTTTCAACTTAGCTCCTACAATGAGCAGTTCTTC. The variable domain in full, with the rest retrieved from reference TRBV5-4 and TRBJ2-1, is ETGVTQSPTHLIKTRGQQVTLRCSSQSGHNTVSWYQQALGQGPQFIFQYYREEENGRGNFPPRFSGLQFPNYSSELNVNALELDDSALYLCASSFQLSSYNEQFFGPGTRLTVL.

J is TRBJ2-7 and V is TRBV9, with D hard to call. Trimming took 0 bases from V and 7 from J, leaving 11 bases between them. The length of the CDR3 is 13 residues. Germline CDR1 SGDLS, CDR2 YYNGEE. CDR3 sequence reads: CASSVEVGREQYF. DNA of the CDR3: TGTGCCAGCAGCGTAGAGGTGGGTAGGGAGCAGTACTTC. The complete variable domain, with remaining parts taken from reference TRBV9 and TRBJ2-7, reads DSGVTQTPKHLITATGQRVTLRCSPRSGDLSVYWYQQSLDQGLQFLIQYYNGEERAKGNILERFSAQQFPDLHSELNLSSLELGDSALYFCASSVEVGREQYFGPGTRLTVT.

V usage is TRBV19 and J usage is TRBJ2-4, with D perhaps TRBD1 (7 bases). V gave up 8 bases and J gave up 0 bases, with 17 bases separating them. This CDR3 has 16 residues. In germline, CDR1 is LNHDA, CDR2 SQIVND (reference sequence). In DNA, the CDR3 is TGTGCCAGTCAGGACAGGAGGGGGTTAGCCAAAAACATTCAGTACTTC. This sequence encodes CASQDRRGLAKNIQYF.

This chain uses TRBV28 with TRBJ1-1; D unclear. CDR1 is MDHEN, CDR2 SYDVKM, per germline. The CDR3 extends over 14 amino acids. The V end lost 1 base, the J end lost 6 bases, and 12 bases lay between the germline ends. The CDR3 here is CASSLYGRVPEAFF. The DNA for the CDR3 is TGTGCCAGCAGTTTATATGGTAGGGTCCCTGAAGCTTTCTTT.

The chain links TRBV4-2 to TRBJ2-1; 11 bases agree with TRBD2. This CDR3 is built from 19 residues. J was trimmed by 4 bases and V by 2 bases; bases with no gene match: 13. CDR1 LGHNA and CDR2 YNFKEQ come from the germline V gene. DNA for the CDR3: TGTGCCAGCAGCCAACAAGCTAGCGGGAGGCCGAATCAATACAATGAGCAGTTCTTC. It is translated as CASSQQASGRPNQYNEQFF.

This chain connects TRBV7-6 to TRBJ2-3; 14 bases fit TRBD2. Germline lookup yields CDR1 SGHVS and CDR2 FNYEAQ. The CDR3 loop spans 17 amino acids. V shed 5 bases and J 0 bases; nucleotides not matched to a gene: 4. The CDR3 here is CASSPRTSGGSTDTQYF. CDR3 bases: TGTGCCAGCAGCCCACGGACTAGCGGGGGGAGCACAGATACGCAGTATTTT.

The gene calls are TRBV5-1 and TRBJ1-1, with unresolved D. CDR3 length: 14 residues. Germline CDR1 is SGHRS and CDR2 is YFSETQ. V lost 3 bases and J 1 base, leaving 10 bases between the germline ends. The CDR3 spells CASSSFEGNTEAFF. The CDR3, as DNA: TGCGCCAGCAGCTCATTTGAGGGGAACACTGAAGCTTTCTTT.

The rearrangement links TRBV11-1 to TRBJ2-1; the match to TRBD2 covers 11 bases. The germline V gene has CDR1 SGHAT and CDR2 FQDESV (reference sequence). J lost 5 bases, V lost 3 bases, and 3 bases had no gene match. The CDR3 covers 15 residues. The CDR3 DNA reads as TGTGCCAGCAGCTTCCTAGCGGGAGGCCACAATGAGCAGTTCTTC. It is translated as CASSFLAGGHNEQFF.

The J gene is TRBJ1-5, the V gene TRBV19, with D maybe TRBD1 (6 bases). Trimming pared 2 bases from V and 4 bases from J, leaving 12 bases between. Germline V gene data show CDR1 as LNHDA and CDR2 as SQIVND (reference sequence). This CDR3 comprises 15 residues. The CDR3 loop reads CASSITGKPNQPQHF. DNA for the CDR3: TGTGCCAGTAGTATAACAGGGAAGCCAAATCAGCCCCAGCATTTT.

The V gene is TRBV5-5, the J gene TRBJ2-7; weak D call: TRBD2 (6 bases). The CDR3 spans 14 residues. Germline-derived CDR1 and CDR2 are SGHKS and YYEKEE (reference sequence). V was cut by 4 bases and J by 2 bases, with 13 bases left in between. Here the CDR3 reads CASSRERVAYEQYF. CDR3 coding DNA: TGTGCCAGCAGCCGCGAGCGGGTCGCCTACGAGCAGTACTTC. Combining the CDR3 with reference TRBV5-5 and TRBJ2-7 gives the whole variable domain DAGVTQSPTHLIKTRGQQVTLRCSPISGHKSVSWYQQVLGQGPQFIFQYYEKEERGRGNFPDRFSARQFPNYSSELNVNALLLGDSALYLCASSRERVAYEQYFGPGTRLTVT.

V usage is TRBV4-1 and J usage is TRBJ2-7; no clear D gene. Germline loops: CDR1 MGHRA, CDR2 YSYEKL. V lost 4 bases and J lost 3, with 13 bases in between. This CDR3 region has 14 residues. The CDR3 nucleotides read TGCGCCAGCAGCCTGGGCCTCCACTTCTACGAGCAGTACTTC. Encoded protein: CASSLGLHFYEQYF.

The rearrangement joins TRBV6-5 to TRBJ2-1; 8 bases fit TRBD2. This CDR3 spans 12 amino acids. The trim removed 5 bases at V and 12 bases at J, leaving 6 bases unmatched. Germline assignment: CDR1 MNHEY and CDR2 SVGAGI. The CDR3 nucleotides are TGTGCCAGCAGTAGCGGGGGCCTAGGGCAGTTCTTC. It specifies CASSSGGLGQFF.

This clone was seen a single time. The chain carries TRBV29-1 and TRBJ1-1, with D possibly being TRBD1 (6 bases). The CDR3 totals 14 residues. Trimming took 7 bases from V and 4 from J, leaving 19 bases between them. Germline V gene data show CDR1 as SQVTM and CDR2 as ANQGSEA. CDR3 loop: CSAYGRQGSTEAFF. The CDR3 DNA is TGCAGCGCCTACGGTAGGCAGGGGAGCACTGAAGCTTTCTTT.

J is TRBJ2-1 and V is TRBV7-9; D is unresolved. The germline CDR1 and CDR2 sequences are SEHNR and FQNEAQ (reference sequence). With 1 base removed from V and 7 bases from J, the gap between germline ends came to 20 bases. This CDR3 region has 17 residues. The CDR3 is CASSLVLGGEGQNEQFF. The CDR3 coding sequence is TGTGCCAGCAGCTTAGTATTGGGTGGGGAAGGGCAGAATGAGCAGTTCTTC. The full variable domain, its missing parts supplied by reference TRBV7-9 and TRBJ2-1, is DTGVSQNPRHKITKRGQNVTFRCDPISEHNRLYWYRQTLGQGPEFLTYFQNEAQLEKSRLLSDRFSAERPKGSFSTLEIQRTEQGDSAMYLCASSLVLGGEGQNEQFFGPGTRLTVL.